This TCR beta chain was identified during a study of cytomegalovirus exposure and HLA in healthy donors. The CDR3 contains 15 residues. CDR1 SGHTA and CDR2 FQGNSA come from the germline V gene. Losses at the gene ends were 5 bases for V and 5 bases for J; bases not matched to a gene: 10. Primers included in the PCR were 60 Vbeta and 13 Jbeta primers. The repertoire was sequenced with immunoSEQ multiplex PCR; TCRdb's copy has only in-frame clones and lacks some. The data show approximately 130,000 clones, about 81% seen once. The chain couples TRBV7-2 to TRBJ2-5; TRBD2 agrees at 8 bases. This receptor was taken from a man aged 35-49 years in good health and CMV-seronegative. Sequencing input: PBMCs. CDR3 DNA: TGTGCCAGCAGCCCCGGGGGGGGACTTTTCGAGACCCAGTACTTC. This sequence encodes CASSPGGGLFETQYF. Based on the CDR3 plus reference TRBV7-2 and TRBJ2-5, the full variable domain is GAGVSQSPSNKVTEKGKDVELRCDPISGHTALYWYRQSLGQGLEFLIYFQGNSAPDKSGLPSDRFSAERTGGSVSTLTIQRTQQEDSAVYLCASSPGGGLFETQYFGPGTRLLVL.